This T cell receptor (beta chain) came from a study of spatial heterogeneity in lung cancer (dated by TCRdb to between 2017 and 2020). Describing the broader study: Beta-chain transcripts were consistently detected in greater numbers than alpha-chain transcripts, which likely reflects a higher abundance of beta-chain transcripts. In the raw uncorrected reads, each unique combination of TCR and UMI appeared more than ten times on average. TCR alpha and beta repertoires were quantitatively compared across multiple tumor regions, matched nontumor lung and blood in non-small cell lung cancer. TCR repertoire features were related to nonsynonymous mutation counts determined by whole-exome sequencing of tumor tissue. Both alpha and beta chains were TCR-sequenced in samples taken at surgery, namely 220 tumor regions, 63 to 70 matched nontumor lung samples and over 55 PBMC samples.

The sample's time point label is to be understood as: sample taken at primary tumor resection. Without any cell sorting, TCR sequencing was performed on whole RNA extracted either from tumor and nontumor lung tissue or from cryopreserved PBMC samples. Donors were around 71 patients with early-stage, untreated non-small cell lung cancer from the lung TRACERx cohort. Only patients with enough RNA available from two or more tumor regions were chosen for TCR sequencing. What the authors observed across the whole study: Additional single-cell paired TCR alpha and beta sequencing was considered necessary to confirm, at a functional level, the hypothesis that regional TCRs recognize regional mutations. Ubiquitous expanded tumor TCRs were detected in blood more often at tumor resection than at routine follow-up.

Libraries were built with 5' RACE. This sample was sequenced with a NextSeq 500. The TCR library protocol attached a unique molecular identifier to each TCR cDNA molecule to allow correction of PCR and sequencing errors. The authors' pipeline ran thus. Decombinator tools were used for TCR identification, UMI-based error correction and CDR3 extraction. TCRs above a frequency of 2 per 1,000, corresponding to the top 1% of the tumor frequency distribution, were defined as expanded. Renyi diversity was computed with the R vegan package after each repertoire had been subsampled 100 times to 5,000 TCRs. CDR3 similarity networks were built from amino acid triplet string-kernel similarity, connecting CDR3s with pairwise similarity above 0.82. TCRdb reprocessing: public reads trimmed at Q25 with fastp, clones called with MiXCR, in-frame beta chains kept. Every entry covers one CDR3 protein and lists the most common genes and DNA from its rows. The V and J calls come from TCRdb's annotation, not from the publication. The sample includes roughly 17,000 distinct CDR3 sequences, with about 22% observed a single time. The top ten clones comprise under 20% of the sample.

This clonotype has just a few counts. Its target antigen remains unknown. No clone much larger than this one lies a single base away; base qualities are absent. CDR1 and CDR2 were assigned from the germline V gene as KGHDR and SFDVKD. V lost 3 bases and J lost 2 bases; the stretch between them is 8 bases long. From the cysteine through the phenylalanine, the CDR3 covers 14 amino acids. Only the CDR3 region is kept as DNA, spanning 42 bases read in frame from base 1. This chain is built from TRBV24-1 and TRBJ2-3; TRBD2 is a possible D gene, resting on 5 matching bases. The specimen was PBMCs, collected at surgery. The sequence derives from a female donor with early-stage non-small cell lung cancer. For the CDR3, the sequence is CATSDADSTDTQYF. The nucleotide sequence reads TGTGCCACCAGTGATGCGGACTCCACAGATACGCAGTATTTT.